This T cell receptor (beta chain) was sequenced in a study of cytomegalovirus exposure and HLA in healthy donors. Primers for the PCR totalled 60 Vbeta and 13 Jbeta. Here immunoSEQ multiplex PCR was the method, and the copy in TCRdb shows in-frame clones only, minus some. Found here are about 130,000 clones, more than 80% of them singletons; the top ten hold 5.9%. Study findings and constraints: The study labeled more than 150 TCR beta chains cytomegalovirus-associated. Within an earlier analysis, most TCR beta V segments proved productive either about 90% or about 30% of the time.

V was clipped by 5 bases and J by 5 bases; unmatched bases: 13. CDR1 is SGHAT and CDR2 is FQNNGV in the germline V gene. The CDR3 contains 17 residues. Comments on this clone: What it binds is unknown.

Input material: PBMCs. The V call is TRBV11-2, the J call TRBJ2-1; TRBD2 aligns across 9 bases. This TCR was recovered from a woman between 35 and 50 years old in good health and CMV-seropositive. The CDR3 protein is CASSPRVGGRAHNEQFF. DNA for the CDR3: TGTGCCAGCAGCCCGAGGGTAGGCGGGAGGGCCCACAATGAGCAGTTCTTC.